This TCR beta chain was captured by sequencing in a study of blood T cell repertoires in COVID-19. Sequencing used immunoSEQ multiplex PCR; TCRdb keeps in-frame clones, though not all of them. Of just over 650,000 clones in the sample, approximately 90% are singletons; the top ten hold under 0.3%. This clone turned up a few times. This CDR3 is built from 14 residues. Germline lookup yields CDR1 LGHDT and CDR2 YNNKEL (reference sequence). V shed 1 base and J shed 1 base, with 7 bases lying between them. V and J are TRBV3-1 (or the pseudogene TRBV3-2) and TRBJ1-1, with TRBD1 as a possible D gene (5 bases). This receptor was identified in a woman younger than 30 with acute or convalescent COVID-19. Sequencing was done on a sample of peripheral blood. CDR3 residues: CASSQVDTNTEAFF. CDR3 bases: TGTGCCAGCAGCCAAGTGGACACGAACACTGAAGCTTTCTTT.